The sample holds many counts of the clone carrying this TCR beta chain. This sample was included in a study of regulatory T cells in long-lasting Graves disease. Time point defined: persistent/refractory GD, antithyroid drugs over 5 years with positive TRAb. From PBMCs, RNA was extracted and then used to make the TCR library. The CDR3 has 17 residues. Germline V gene data show CDR1 as SEHNR and CDR2 as FQNEAQ (reference sequence). V was shortened by 3 bases and J by 8 bases, with 20 bases between the two germline ends. Through Arm-PCR of CDR3 regions and iRepertoire HTBI primers, TCR beta libraries were built. MiXCR was run by TCRdb on the multiplex PCR reads, yielding one entry per CDR3 protein. The sample includes some 430,000 distinct CDR3 sequences, under 25% seen only once; the top ten take approximately 6.4%.

The TCR was taken from a female donor with Graves disease. The chain joins TRBV7-9 to TRBJ1-6, with TRBD1 as a possible D gene (6 bases). The sequences come from peripheral blood mononuclear cells (PBMCs), collected when the disease was refractory, from a patient treated with antithyroid drugs. This chain's CDR3 is CASSFMGGTYQDSPLHF. The CDR3, as DNA: TGTGCCAGCAGCTTTATGGGGGGCACCTACCAAGATTCACCCCTCCACTTT.